What follows are 17 T cell receptor beta chains derived from one specimen sequenced in a study of PD-1 blockade in classical Hodgkin lymphoma. Clones were read by immunoSEQ multiplex PCR, and TCRdb kept only the in-frame ones, dropping some. Of 1,500 to 2,000 clones listed, just over 85% are singletons. Each and every patient relapsed after autologous stem cell transplantation, and patients got differing brentuximab vedotin exposure. Magnetic depletion of unwanted cells isolated CD4+ T cells from thawed PBMCs. The sequencing used CD4+ T cells from blood, collected at baseline. These receptors originate from a human donor with classical Hodgkin lymphoma.

The chain couples TRBV18 to TRBJ2-3; D not resolved. Per germline, CDR1 KGHSH and CDR2 LQKENI. V was trimmed by 3 bases and J by 5 bases, leaving 15 bases between them. The CDR3 runs to 15 residues. CDR3 nucleotide sequence: TGTGCCAGCTCACCCCCTTCTAGTATCCTAGATACGCAGTATTTT. This gives the protein CASSPPSSILDTQYF.

The V and J genes are TRBV28 and TRBJ1-2; D may be TRBD1 (5 bases). This CDR3 is built from 15 residues. Germline V CDR1 and CDR2: MDHEN, SYDVKM. The V and J ends lost 1 base and 8 bases respectively, with 17 bases between them. CDR3 amino acids: CASSLSLGGTKGYTF. The CDR3 DNA follows: TGTGCCAGCAGTTTATCACTCGGGGGAACGAAGGGCTACACCTTC.

The gene calls are TRBV2 and TRBJ1-5; TRBD1 matches 8 bases. This CDR3 contains 13 residues. J gave up 3 bases and V 6 bases, and 1 base lay outside the gene matches. Germline loops: CDR1 SNHLY, CDR2 FYNNEI. The CDR3 sequence is CASRGQANQPQHF. Here the CDR3 DNA reads TGTGCCAGCAGGGGACAGGCCAATCAGCCCCAGCATTTT.

V gene TRBV6-1 combines with J gene TRBJ2-1, with 9 nucleotides matching TRBD1. The V gene end was trimmed by 8 bases and the J gene end by 10 bases; junction bases not matched to a gene: 12. The CDR3 is 14 residues long. Looked up from germline, CDR1 is MNHNS and CDR2 is SASEGT. CDR3 DNA sequence: TGTGCCAGCGGGCCTTACAGGGGGCGAGGGGAGCAGTTCTTC. The encoded protein is CASGPYRGRGEQFF.

The gene calls are TRBV19 and TRBJ2-5; 7 bases map to TRBD1. The CDR3 contains 19 residues. V gave up 3 bases and J gave up 10 bases; unmatched junction bases: 26. Germline-derived CDR1 and CDR2 are LNHDA and SQIVND (reference sequence). The CDR3 region is CASSIGRGQRGIIREGQYF. In nucleotides, the CDR3 is TGTGCCAGTAGTATCGGCCGGGGACAGAGGGGAATTATAAGAGAGGGCCAGTACTTC.

The chain employs TRBV29-1 and TRBJ1-2; 7 bases agree with TRBD1. The V and J ends lost 8 bases and 6 bases, in that order; junction bases with no gene match: 6. The CDR3 has 11 residues. Germline-derived CDR1 and CDR2 are SQVTM and ANQGSEA. The CDR3 is CSCMTGNGYTF. For the CDR3, the DNA is TGCAGCTGCATGACAGGGAATGGCTACACCTTC.

The gene calls are TRBV12-5 and TRBJ1-6; 7 nucleotides match TRBD1. J gave up 7 bases and V 0 bases, and 9 bases lay outside the gene matches. Looked up from germline, CDR1 is LGHNT and CDR2 is FRNRAP. The length of the CDR3 is 17 residues. CDR3 sequence reads: CASGLVLGQRNNSPLHF. The DNA for the CDR3 is TGTGCTAGTGGTTTGGTACTGGGACAGCGAAACAATTCACCCCTCCACTTT.

The rearrangement links TRBV5-4 to TRBJ2-1; TRBD1 or TRBD2 may be the D gene (5 bases each). The CDR3 totals 17 residues. Germline V CDR1 and CDR2: SGHNT, YYREEE (reference sequence). V lost 5 bases to trimming and J lost 2 bases, with 20 bases between them. In nucleotides, the CDR3 is TGTGCCAGCAGTAAAGAAACCGGGACCGTCGCCTACAATGAGCAGTTCTTC. It yields the protein CASSKETGTVAYNEQFF.

The rearrangement joins TRBV18 to TRBJ1-5; D is unclear. The CDR3 has 15 amino acids. Germline loops: CDR1 KGHSH, CDR2 LQKENI. V was cut by 3 bases and J by 0 bases, with 9 bases left in between. This chain's CDR3 is CASSPGGDSNQPQHF. The CDR3 nucleotides are TGTGCCAGCTCACCCGGAGGAGATAGCAATCAGCCCCAGCATTTT.

This clone was detected only once. This chain uses TRBV5-1 with TRBJ2-1, with 11 bases identical to TRBD2. The CDR3 has 15 residues. Trimming at V came to 4 bases and at J to 6 bases, leaving 6 bases not matched to a gene. CDR1 and CDR2 from the germline V gene are SGHRS and YFSETQ. CDR3 DNA: TGCGCCAGCAGCATAGCGGGAGGGCCAAGCAATGAGCAGTTCTTC. Translated: CASSIAGGPSNEQFF.

The rearrangement joins TRBV19 to TRBJ2-7; D ambiguous. In germline, CDR1 is LNHDA, CDR2 SQIVND (reference sequence). The V end lost 6 bases, the J end lost 0 bases, and 15 bases lay between the germline ends. The CDR3 length is 15 residues. The chain's CDR3 is CASSRRQSSSYEQYF. DNA for the CDR3: TGTGCCAGTAGCCGTAGGCAATCGAGCTCCTACGAGCAGTACTTC.

This chain links TRBV30 with TRBJ2-5; D uncertain. CDR1 is GTSNPN and CDR2 is SVGIG in the germline V gene (reference sequence). CDR3 length: 15 amino acids. The germline V and J ends were trimmed by 2 bases and 5 bases, with 18 bases remaining between them. This CDR3 reads CAWSQRRAGGETQYF. In DNA form, the CDR3 reads TGTGCCTGGAGTCAGCGACGGGCTGGTGGGGAGACCCAGTACTTC.

This clone was detected once. This rearrangement joins TRBV30 to TRBJ2-3; possibly TRBD1 or TRBD2 for D (6 bases each). Germline CDR1 reads GTSNPN; CDR2 reads SVGIG (reference sequence). This CDR3 has 14 amino acids. With 3 bases removed from V and 10 bases from J, the gap between germline ends came to 20 bases. As DNA, the CDR3 is TGTGCCTGGAGGCCTTGGGGGCCCGGGGGTGCGCAGTATTTT. As protein: CAWRPWGPGGAQYF. The whole variable domain, filled in from reference TRBV30 and TRBJ2-3, reads SQTIHQWPATLVQPVGSPLSLECTVEGTSNPNLYWYRQAAGRGLQLLFYSVGIGQISSEVPQNLSASRPQDRQFILSSKKLLLSDSGFYLCAWRPWGPGGAQYFGPGTRLTVL.

This clone was counted only a few times. The J gene is TRBJ1-5, the V gene TRBV30; 11 bases are shared with TRBD1. Per the germline V gene, CDR1 is GTSNPN and CDR2 is SVGIG (reference sequence). This CDR3 spans 15 amino acids. With V trimmed by 2 bases and J by 1 base, 1 base remained unmatched. DNA of the CDR3: TGTGCCTGGAGTCGGACAGGGGGCAGCAATCAGCCCCAGCATTTT. It encodes CAWSRTGGSNQPQHF.

V is TRBV7-6 and J is TRBJ2-2; TRBD1 matches at 9 bases. V was clipped by 6 bases and J by 5 bases; unmatched bases: 7. The CDR3 is made up of 15 amino acids. CDR1 and CDR2 (germline): SGHVS, FNYEAQ. In nucleotides, the CDR3 is TGTGCCAGCAGTTCTCGGGACAGGGTAACCGGGGAGCTGTTTTTT. It is translated as CASSSRDRVTGELFF. The variable domain in full, with the rest retrieved from reference TRBV7-6 and TRBJ2-2, is GAGVSQSPRYKVTKRGQDVALRCDPISGHVSLYWYRQALGQGPEFLTYFNYEAQQDKSGLPNDRFSAERPEGSISTLTIQRTEQRDSAMYRCASSSRDRVTGELFFGEGSRLTVL.

The rearrangement links TRBV10-3 to TRBJ2-7; tentatively, D is TRBD1 or TRBD2 (6 bases each). This CDR3 is 13 amino acids long. CDR1 is ENHRY, CDR2 SYGVKD, per germline. The V and J ends lost 6 bases and 6 bases respectively, with 15 bases between them. The CDR3 protein is CAIRSSGGGEQYF. CDR3 nucleotide sequence: TGTGCCATCAGATCCAGTGGAGGGGGCGAGCAGTACTTC.

The chain recombines TRBV10-3 with TRBJ2-5, with D unresolved. Germline V gives CDR1 ENHRY, CDR2 SYGVKD. The CDR3 consists of 12 residues. V gave up 2 bases and J gave up 4 bases, with 5 bases separating them. The CDR3 reads CAISEPGETQYF. The CDR3 nucleotides are TGTGCCATCAGTGAGCCAGGAGAGACCCAGTACTTC.